The rows below give T cell receptor beta chains drawn from one sample of a study of cytomegalovirus exposure and HLA in healthy donors. Profiled with immunoSEQ multiplex PCR; TCRdb holds only in-frame clones, not every one. Of around 170,000 clones in the sample, around 81% were seen once. The sequenced sample consisted of PBMCs. The receptors derive from a man between 40 and 49 years old in good health and CMV-seronegative. Both conserved end residues are part of each CDR3. D genes are given only for firm matches. Size is stated for part of the rows, as once, few or many counts, or as a class when the clone is expanded.

V gene	clone size	D gene	J gene	CDR3 DNA	CDR3 protein
TRBV7-9	.	.	TRBJ1-4	TGTGCCAGCAGCTGGGGCCGGGGGAATGATGAAAAACTGTTTTTT	CASSWGRGNDEKLFF
TRBV10-3	few	.	TRBJ1-1	TGTGCCATCAGCTATGGGGGGACCACGAACACTGAAGCTTTCTTT	CAISYGGTTNTEAFF
TRBV7-9	few	TRBD1	TRBJ2-3	TGTGCCAGCAGCCGGGACAGATACACAGATACGCAGTATTTT	CASSRDRYTDTQYF
TRBV18	.	TRBD1	TRBJ2-1	TGTGCCAGCTCACCTCCCGGGACAGGCAATGAGCAGTTCTTC	CASSPPGTGNEQFF
TRBV5-4	once	TRBD2	TRBJ2-7	TGTGCCAGCAGCTTGCCTGGACTAGCCGCCTACGAGCAGTACTTC	CASSLPGLAAYEQYF
TRBV7-9	.	.	TRBJ1-4	TGTGCCAGCAGCCTCACAGGGAATGAAAAACTGTTTTTT	CASSLTGNEKLFF
TRBV30	few	.	TRBJ2-5	TGTGCCTGGAGATGGGGGCGGCAAGAGACCCAGTACTTC	CAWRWGRQETQYF
TRBV10-3	.	.	TRBJ2-7	TGTGCCATCAGTGAGCTTGAGGGTTACGAGCAGTACTTC	CAISELEGYEQYF
TRBV7-2	.	TRBD1	TRBJ1-5	TGTGCCAGCAGCTTAGCTCAGGACAGGGTGCTTCAGCCCCAGCATTTT	CASSLAQDRVLQPQHF
TRBV2	.	.	TRBJ2-5	TGTGCCAGCAGTGTGGGCGTCCAAGAGACCCAGTACTTC	CASSVGVQETQYF
TRBV7-6	.	.	TRBJ1-1	TGTGCCAGCAGCCCCGGTGGGGGGGAGACTGAAGCTTTCTTT	CASSPGGGETEAFF
TRBV19	.	.	TRBJ2-7	TGTGCCAGTAGGCCCGGTGTAGGGGACACCTACGAGCAGTACTTC	CASRPGVGDTYEQYF
TRBV5-1	once	.	TRBJ1-1	TGCGCCAGCAGCTTGGTAGAGGCCGCCGGGACTGAAGCTTTCTTT	CASSLVEAAGTEAFF
TRBV27	.	.	TRBJ2-7	TGTGCCAGCAGTTTTTTTGGGGGGAGCTCCTACGAGCAGTACTTC	CASSFFGGSSYEQYF
TRBV5-4	.	TRBD2	TRBJ2-7	TGTGCCAGCAGCGCGGGACTAGAGGTACGGGAGCAGTACTTC	CASSAGLEVREQYF
TRBV5-1	.	TRBD2	TRBJ2-1	TGCGCCAGCCAACTCCGTGAGGGAGGGCACAATGAGCAGTTCTTC	CASQLREGGHNEQFF
TRBV10-3	.	TRBD2	TRBJ2-2	TGTGCCATCAGTGGACTAGCGGGACCCACCGGGGAGCTGTTTTTT	CAISGLAGPTGELFF
TRBV6-1	.	TRBD1	TRBJ2-1	TGTGCCAGCAGTCGACGGACAGGGGATGAGCAGTTCTTC	CASSRRTGDEQFF
TRBV9	.	.	TRBJ2-3	TGTGCCAGCAGCCCAAGCGGTCCCCGGGGTGATACGCAGTATTTT	CASSPSGPRGDTQYF
TRBV5-4	few	TRBD1	TRBJ1-1	TGTGCCAGCAGCTTGGACAGGGGGGTAACTGAAGCTTTCTTT	CASSLDRGVTEAFF
TRBV27	.	.	TRBJ2-7	TGTGCCAGCAGTTTAGCAGGGTCGTGGGAGCAGTACTTC	CASSLAGSWEQYF
TRBV20-1	.	.	TRBJ2-3	TGCAGTGCTAGTACTAGAGATACGCAGTATTTT	CSASTRDTQYF
TRBV9	.	TRBD2	TRBJ2-1	TGTGCCAGCAGCGTAGTAGCGGGAGGGCCGGTTGAGCAGTTCTTC	CASSVVAGGPVEQFF
TRBV6-5	.	TRBD2	TRBJ2-2	TGTGCCAGCAGTCGTAGCGGGGGGGACACCGGGGAGCTGTTTTTT	CASSRSGGDTGELFF
TRBV28	.	TRBD2	TRBJ2-1	TGTGCCAGCAGACCAGGGGAGTGGACTAGCCGCCGGTTCTTC	CASRPGEWTSRRFF
TRBV7-9	.	TRBD2	TRBJ2-7	TGTGCCAGCAGCTTAGTGTTTAAGCGGGGCTCCTACGAGCAGTACTTC	CASSLVFKRGSYEQYF
TRBV30	.	TRBD2	TRBJ2-1	TGTGCCTGGAGTGTAGGACTAGCGGGTGGAGAAGAGCAGTTCTTC	CAWSVGLAGGEEQFF
TRBV11-2	once	TRBD1	TRBJ2-7	TGTGCCAGCAGCATCGGGACAGGGAGCTCCTACGAGCAGTACTTC	CASSIGTGSSYEQYF
TRBV9	once	.	TRBJ2-3	TGTGCCAGCAGCGTAGGTACAGTACGCACAGATACGCAGTATTTT	CASSVGTVRTDTQYF
TRBV6-5	.	.	TRBJ1-6	TGTGCCAGCAGTGCCGGGGTGAATAATTCACCCCTCCACTTT	CASSAGVNNSPLHF
TRBV7-9	once	TRBD1	TRBJ1-3	TGTGCCAGCAGCGGCTCAGCCTTGGGACAGGGAATCTCTGGAAACACCATATATTTT	CASSGSALGQGISGNTIYF
TRBV9	.	.	TRBJ2-2	TGTGCCAGCAGCCCCTTGGGCACCTCCCAGAACACCGGGGAGCTGTTTTTT	CASSPLGTSQNTGELFF
TRBV7-9	.	.	TRBJ1-2	TGTGCCAGCAGCGCCACCGAGGCGGAGATCTATGGCTACACCTTC	CASSATEAEIYGYTF
TRBV7-2	.	TRBD1	TRBJ2-7	TGTGCCAGCAGCCCCGCCGGACAGGTTTACGAGCAGTACTTC	CASSPAGQVYEQYF
TRBV6-5	few	TRBD2	TRBJ2-5	TGTGCCAGCAGTTATCGCGGGGGCCAAGAGACCCAGTACTTC	CASSYRGGQETQYF
TRBV7-2	.	.	TRBJ1-2	TGTGCCAGCAGCTTAGGAGTCAGGTCGAGTGAGGGCTACACCTTC	CASSLGVRSSEGYTF
TRBV10-3	.	.	TRBJ2-5	TGTGCCATCAGTGAGCCTACGAAAGAGACCCAGTACTTC	CAISEPTKETQYF
TRBV6-6	.	.	TRBJ2-5	TGTGCCAGCAGTTCCCCCAAGGGGCGCAGGGAGACCCAGTACTTC	CASSSPKGRRETQYF
TRBV7-2	.	TRBD1	TRBJ2-7	TGTGCCAGCAGCTTAGGAACAGGGGGCCGGAAGGTTTACGAGCAGTACTTC	CASSLGTGGRKVYEQYF
TRBV11-2	few	.	TRBJ2-5	TGTGCCAGCAGCTTAGTACGGGGTTTACAAGAGACCCAGTACTTC	CASSLVRGLQETQYF
TRBV7-9	.	TRBD2	TRBJ2-1	TGTGCCAGCAGCTTCGGTGGCGGGAGAAATGGGCAGTTCTTC	CASSFGGGRNGQFF
TRBV7-9	once	TRBD1	TRBJ2-7	TGTGCCAGCAGCTTCACAGGGGGTTCCTCGAACGAGCAGTACTTC	CASSFTGGSSNEQYF
TRBV11-2	.	.	TRBJ2-7	TGTGCGACCTCAATAGGGGGGGCGCCCTACGAGCAGTACTTC	CATSIGGAPYEQYF
TRBV27	.	.	TRBJ2-3	TGTGCCAGCAGTTCCGGAGGACTGCCCAGCACAGATACGCAGTATTTT	CASSSGGLPSTDTQYF
TRBV7-3	.	TRBD2	TRBJ2-7	TGTGCCAGCAGCTTAACGGGAGGGTTCCACGAGCAGTACTTC	CASSLTGGFHEQYF
TRBV4-1	.	TRBD1	TRBJ1-3	TGCGCCAGCAGCCTAGGACAGGGGCAAGAAGTGAAAAATTTT	CASSLGQGQEVKNF
TRBV4-1	.	.	TRBJ2-1	TGCGCCAGCAGCCAACCCGAGGGCGCGGCTAGCTCCTACAATGAGCAGTTCTTC	CASSQPEGAASSYNEQFF